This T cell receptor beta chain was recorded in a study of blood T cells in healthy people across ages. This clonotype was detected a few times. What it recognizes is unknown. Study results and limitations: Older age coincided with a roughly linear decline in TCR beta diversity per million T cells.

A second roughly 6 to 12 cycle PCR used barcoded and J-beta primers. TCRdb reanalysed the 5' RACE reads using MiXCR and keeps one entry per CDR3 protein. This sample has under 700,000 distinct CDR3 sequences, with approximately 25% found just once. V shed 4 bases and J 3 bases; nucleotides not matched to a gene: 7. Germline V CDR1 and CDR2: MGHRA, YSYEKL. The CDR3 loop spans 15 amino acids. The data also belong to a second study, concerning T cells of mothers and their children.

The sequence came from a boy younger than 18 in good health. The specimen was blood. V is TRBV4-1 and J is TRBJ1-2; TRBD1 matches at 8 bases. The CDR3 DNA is TGCGCCAGCAGCCGCACAACAGGGGGGTACTATGGCTACACCTTC. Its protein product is CASSRTTGGYYGYTF.